These 27 T cell receptor beta chains share one sample of origin, sequenced in a study of identical twins. TCRdb processed the 5' RACE reads anew with MiXCR; each CDR3 protein has one entry. The sample carries hundreds of thousands of distinct CDR3 sequences, around 8.3% recorded once. These data were also reused for a study on yellow fever vaccine responses in identical twins.

The sequenced material came from PBMCs. The receptor source for this set is a woman aged 18-35 years in good health.

A few counts support this clonotype. V gene TRBV2 combines with J gene TRBJ1-1; a weak D match, TRBD1 (5 bases). V lost 4 bases to trimming and J lost 3 bases, with 15 bases between them. Germline CDR1 SNHLY, CDR2 FYNNEI. There are 15 residues in the CDR3. CDR3 amino acids: CASSVNRLGDTEAFF. The CDR3 DNA sequence: TGTGCCAGCAGTGTGAACAGGTTGGGGGACACTGAAGCTTTCTTT. The full variable domain, with the rest looked up from reference TRBV2 and TRBJ1-1, is EPEVTQTPSHQVTQMGQEVILRCVPISNHLYFYWYRQILGQKVEFLVSFYNNEISEKSEIFDDQFSVERPDGSNFTLKIRSTKLEDSAMYFCASSVNRLGDTEAFFGQGTRLTVV.

This clonotype was seen only a few times. The V and J genes are TRBV5-5 and TRBJ2-7, with 7 bases identical to TRBD1. Unmatched junction bases numbered 9, after V lost 3 bases and J lost 3 bases. The CDR3 contains 15 residues. In germline, CDR1 is SGHKS, CDR2 YYEKEE (reference sequence). This CDR3 reads CASSYEGSGGYEQYF. The CDR3 DNA reads TGTGCCAGCAGCTACGAGGGGTCAGGGGGCTACGAGCAGTACTTC.

This clonotype was counted at least ten times. This chain joins TRBV4-2 and TRBJ2-5; D is possibly TRBD1 (5 bases). With 1 base removed from V and 1 base from J, the gap between germline ends came to 13 bases. The CDR3 length is 16 residues. The V gene's germline CDR1 is LGHNA and CDR2 YNFKEQ. This chain's CDR3 is CASSQGGAVSQETQYF. CDR3 in DNA: TGTGCCAGCAGCCAAGGTGGGGCAGTGTCCCAAGAGACCCAGTACTTC.

There are many counts of this clonotype. The CDR3 sequence is CASSQDPRGSGELFF. Here the CDR3 DNA reads TGCGCCAGCAGCCAAGATCCCCGGGGGTCCGGGGAGCTGTTTTTT. This chain links TRBV4-3 with TRBJ2-2; perhaps TRBD2 as D (6 bases). Germline CDR1 is LGHNA and CDR2 is YSLEER. Deletions cut 0 bases from V and 6 bases from J, with 11 bases between. CDR3 length: 15 residues.

The chain is built from TRBV11-2 and TRBJ2-7, with D unclear. This CDR3 is 14 amino acids long. Looked up from germline, CDR1 is SGHAT and CDR2 is FQNNGV. V lost 3 bases and J lost 3, with 12 bases in between. CDR3 sequence: CASSLADKLYEQYF. The DNA for the CDR3 is TGTGCCAGCAGCTTGGCGGATAAGCTCTACGAGCAGTACTTC.

This clonotype has just a few counts. The chain employs TRBV11-3 and TRBJ2-1; TRBD1 is a possible D gene (6 bases). Germline V gene data show CDR1 as SGHNT and CDR2 as YENEEA. The V end was cut by 5 bases, the J end by 6 bases, with 20 bases between. The CDR3 is 16 amino acids. The CDR3 nucleotides read TGTGCCAGCAGCCCGCGGAACAGGGCGGCAGGCAATGAGCAGTTCTTC. This gives the protein CASSPRNRAAGNEQFF.

The sample holds a few counts of this clonotype. The V call is TRBV6-2 or TRBV6-3, the J call TRBJ1-5; TRBD1 aligns across 7 bases. The CDR3 extends over 15 amino acids. Germline loops: CDR1 MNHEY, CDR2 SVGEGT. V gave up 6 bases and J gave up 3 bases; unmatched junction bases: 8. The chain's CDR3 is CASSPGQRYNQPQHF. The CDR3 bases are TGTGCCAGCAGCCCGGGACAGAGATACAATCAGCCCCAGCATTTT.

The chain links TRBV20-1 to TRBJ2-7, with 10 bases identical to TRBD2. This CDR3 spans 15 amino acids. V dropped 3 bases and J dropped 0; count of bases not matched to a gene: 5. In germline, CDR1 is DFQATT, CDR2 SNEGSKA (reference sequence). The CDR3 spells CSARGERGGSYEQYF. In nucleotides, the CDR3 is TGCAGTGCTAGGGGGGAGCGGGGGGGCTCCTACGAGCAGTACTTC.

The CDR3 is CAFSLETSGGESSYNEQFF. CDR3 nucleotides: TGTGCCTTCAGTTTAGAGACTAGCGGGGGGGAAAGCTCCTACAATGAGCAGTTCTTC. V usage is TRBV12-3 or TRBV12-4 and J usage is TRBJ2-1, with 14 bases matching TRBD2. This CDR3 is built from 19 residues. Losses at the gene ends were 11 bases for V and 0 bases for J; bases not matched to a gene: 15.

V is TRBV11-2 and J is TRBJ1-1; TRBD1 matches at 9 bases. This CDR3 is built from 18 residues. Germline CDR1 and CDR2: SGHAT and FQNNGV. The V gene end was trimmed by 5 bases and the J gene end by 1 base; junction bases not matched to a gene: 14. The DNA for the CDR3 is TGTGCCAGCAGCCGCCGTGGGGGGACAGGGAATTCGAACACTGAAGCTTTCTTT. This gives the protein CASSRRGGTGNSNTEAFF.

This clonotype was seen only a few times. J is TRBJ2-2 and V is TRBV20-1, with 7 bases aligning to TRBD2. Trimming cost V 0 bases and J 5 bases; bases outside gene matches: 9. The V gene's germline CDR1 is DFQATT and CDR2 SNEGSKA (reference sequence). This CDR3 has 16 amino acids. The CDR3: CSARDLAGGMTGELFF. The DNA of the CDR3 is TGCAGTGCTAGAGATCTCGCCGGGGGGATGACCGGGGAGCTGTTTTTT.

Only a few counts were recorded for this clonotype. The rearrangement links TRBV6-6 to TRBJ1-6; a possible D gene is TRBD1 (5 bases). CDR3 length: 16 residues. Germline lookup yields CDR1 MNHNY and CDR2 SVGAGI (reference sequence). Here the CDR3 reads CVVGAHLSSYNSPLHF. The CDR3 DNA reads TGTGTAGTCGGGGCCCACTTGAGCTCCTATAATTCACCCCTCCACTTT.

The CDR3 region has the DNA TGTGCCAGCAGTTCTGGGAGACAGGGGGCGTCTACTGAAGCTTTCTTT. Its translation: CASSSGRQGASTEAFF. The chain combines TRBV28 with TRBJ1-1, with 10 positions matching TRBD1. Looked up from germline, CDR1 is MDHEN and CDR2 is SYDVKM. V lost 4 bases, J lost 5 bases, and 10 bases stayed unmatched. The CDR3 consists of 16 residues.

This clonotype was picked up a small number of times. The chain uses TRBV11-2 and TRBJ2-1; TRBD2 might be the D (5 bases). In germline, CDR1 is SGHAT, CDR2 FQNNGV. The CDR3 sequence is 16 residues long. Trimming pared 0 bases from V and 5 bases from J, leaving 14 bases between. In nucleotides, the CDR3 is TGTGCCAGCAGCTTAGAACTAGTGGTTAGCGACAATGAGCAGTTCTTC. Translated: CASSLELVVSDNEQFF. Full variable domain (missing parts from reference TRBV11-2 and TRBJ2-1): EAGVAQSPRYKIIEKRQSVAFWCNPISGHATLYWYQQILGQGPKLLIQFQNNGVVDDSQLPKDRFSAERLKGVDSTLKIQPAKLEDSAVYLCASSLELVVSDNEQFFGPGTRLTVL.

This sequence joins TRBV5-1 and TRBJ2-7, with D hard to call. V lost 3 bases and J 6 bases, leaving 13 bases between the germline ends. The CDR3 spans 13 residues. Looked up from germline, CDR1 is SGHRS and CDR2 is YFSETQ. The CDR3 nucleotides are TGCGCCAGCAGCTCCGTCCCTGGGCCCGAGCAGTACTTC. Protein: CASSSVPGPEQYF.

On this clonotype itself: A much larger clone differs from this one at a single base, so this may be a read error. This chain links TRBV6-4 with TRBJ1-1; D uncertain. The germline V gene encodes CDR1 MRHNA and CDR2 SNTAGT. Trimming cost V 4 bases and J 1 base, with 10 bases left between them. This CDR3 region has 14 residues. Written as DNA, the CDR3 is TGTGCCAGCAGTGTTGTCACTGGGAACACTGAAGCTTTCTTT. This sequence encodes CASSVVTGNTEAFF.

V is TRBV18 and J is TRBJ2-2, with a weak D call TRBD1 (5 bases). In germline, CDR1 is KGHSH, CDR2 LQKENI. This CDR3 contains 14 residues. V was pared by 5 bases and J by 3 bases, with 10 bases between. Here the CDR3 DNA reads TGTGCCAGCTCAGTGACCAGGGACACCGGGGAGCTGTTTTTT. It encodes CASSVTRDTGELFF.

Ten or more counts support this clonotype. The rearrangement uses TRBV20-1 and TRBJ1-3; unclear D gene. Trimming removed 0 bases at V and 0 bases at J, with 3 bases between. The CDR3 length is 13 residues. Germline V gene lookup returns CDR1 DFQATT and CDR2 SNEGSKA (reference sequence). CDR3 sequence: CSARDSSGNTIYF. The CDR3 nucleotides read TGCAGTGCTAGAGATAGCTCTGGAAACACCATATATTTT.

The rearrangement uses TRBV5-6 and TRBJ2-3; tentative D call: TRBD1 (6 bases). CDR3 length: 16 amino acids. The germline CDR1 and CDR2 sequences are SGHDT and YYEEEE. V gave up 2 bases and J gave up 5 bases, with 18 bases separating them. Written as DNA, the CDR3 is TGTGCCAGCAGCTTACAGACAGGCGCGGGTATAGATACGCAGTATTTT. It encodes CASSLQTGAGIDTQYF.

This chain connects TRBV27 to TRBJ2-7; 12 bases line up with TRBD2. V was clipped by 6 bases and J by 3 bases; unmatched bases: 6. CDR3 size: 15 residues. Germline loops: CDR1 MNHEY, CDR2 SMNVEV (reference sequence). CDR3 sequence: CASRSSGRAVYEQYF. The CDR3 DNA reads as TGTGCCAGCAGATCTAGCGGGAGGGCCGTCTACGAGCAGTACTTC.

This clonotype was seen at least ten times. J is TRBJ2-3 and V is TRBV29-1; 12 nucleotides line up with TRBD2. CDR3 length: 15 residues. Germline assignment: CDR1 SQVTM and CDR2 ANQGSEA. J lost 3 bases, V lost 7 bases, and 8 bases had no gene match. The CDR3 region is CSGSFGLAGTDTQYF. The CDR3 DNA follows: TGCAGCGGATCCTTTGGACTAGCGGGGACAGATACGCAGTATTTT.

This clonotype was recorded many times. This sequence joins TRBV27 and TRBJ2-7; D may match TRBD1 or TRBD2 (6 bases each). Germline values: CDR1 MNHEY, CDR2 SMNVEV (reference sequence). Deletions cut 0 bases from V and 5 bases from J, with 11 bases between. The CDR3 is 14 residues long. The CDR3 sequence: CASSLSGGYNEQYF. CDR3 DNA sequence: TGTGCCAGCAGTTTATCAGGGGGGTATAACGAGCAGTACTTC.

There are a few counts of this clonotype. The chain couples TRBV7-9 to TRBJ2-7; TRBD2 aligns across 9 bases. The CDR3 is made up of 15 amino acids. Germline CDR1 reads SEHNR; CDR2 reads FQNEAQ (reference sequence). Unmatched junction bases numbered 6, after V lost 0 bases and J lost 6 bases. DNA of the CDR3: TGTGCCAGCAGCTTAGCGGGTAGCGGGAGTTCCGAGCAGTACTTC. Protein product: CASSLAGSGSSEQYF. Complete variable domain (other parts from reference TRBV7-9 and TRBJ2-7): DTGVSQNPRHKITKRGQNVTFRCDPISEHNRLYWYRQTLGQGPEFLTYFQNEAQLEKSRLLSDRFSAERPKGSFSTLEIQRTEQGDSAMYLCASSLAGSGSSEQYFGPGTRLTVT.

The chain joins TRBV29-1 to TRBJ2-7, with D perhaps matching TRBD1 or TRBD2 (7 bases each). Germline-derived CDR1 and CDR2 are SQVTM and ANQGSEA. Trimming removed 3 bases at V and 5 bases at J, with 11 bases between. The CDR3 is made up of 12 amino acids. The CDR3 is CSVDQGGDEQYF. The CDR3 nucleotides are TGCAGCGTTGATCAGGGGGGGGACGAGCAGTACTTC.

V is TRBV6-1 and J is TRBJ2-2; 15 nucleotides match TRBD2. V shed 5 bases and J 6 bases; nucleotides not matched to a gene: 4. CDR3 length: 16 residues. CDR1 is MNHNS and CDR2 is SASEGT in the germline V gene. DNA of the CDR3: TGTGCCAGCAGTCGGACTAGCGGGGGGGCCCCCGGGGAGCTGTTTTTT. Amino acids: CASSRTSGGAPGELFF.

This clonotype has just a few counts. The V call is TRBV6-1, the J call TRBJ2-2, with TRBD2 identical over 13 bases. This CDR3 is built from 17 residues. V was clipped by 8 bases and J by 3 bases; unmatched bases: 9. Germline V gene data show CDR1 as MNHNS and CDR2 as SASEGT. The CDR3 DNA reads as TGTGCCAGCCGCGGACTAGCGGGAGTGGTAGACACCGGGGAGCTGTTTTTT. Translated: CASRGLAGVVDTGELFF.

This chain connects TRBV4-2 to TRBJ2-3; 9 nucleotides line up with TRBD2. This CDR3 spans 17 amino acids. V shed 1 base, J shed 4 bases, and the junction held 9 bases outside the gene matches. Germline assignment: CDR1 LGHNA and CDR2 YNFKEQ. The CDR3: CASSQVAGGPRSDTQYF. As DNA, the CDR3 is TGTGCCAGCAGCCAAGTTGCGGGAGGGCCTAGGTCAGATACGCAGTATTTT.